This TCR beta chain was observed in a study of beta chain features in type 1 diabetes. Study findings and constraints: In these data, an HLA type influence on TCRB rearrangement remained unresolved. Using cDNA template may skew counts toward highly expressing activated cells.

All of the sorted populations showed purity greater than 95%. V shed 3 bases, J shed 5 bases, and the junction held 3 bases outside the gene matches. Germline loops: CDR1 KGHSH, CDR2 LQKENI. The CDR3 extends over 14 amino acids. Since all of the isolated RNA was reverse transcribed, expressed TCRB transcripts were what got sequenced. Deep immunoSEQ sequencing covered naive, central memory and regulatory T cell samples. The method was immunoSEQ multiplex PCR; TCRdb's version includes in-frame clones alone and lacks a portion of them. The sample lists about 350,000 clones; about 20% were seen once. This clone has just a few counts. Its antigen is unidentified.

Material: naive CD4+ T cells from blood. The receptor was isolated from a woman aged 18 to 35 in good health. The chain links TRBV18 to TRBJ2-1; 8 bases are a match to TRBD1. The CDR3 here is CASSPSDRDNEQFF. As DNA, the CDR3 is TGTGCCAGCTCACCCTCGGACAGGGACAATGAGCAGTTCTTC.